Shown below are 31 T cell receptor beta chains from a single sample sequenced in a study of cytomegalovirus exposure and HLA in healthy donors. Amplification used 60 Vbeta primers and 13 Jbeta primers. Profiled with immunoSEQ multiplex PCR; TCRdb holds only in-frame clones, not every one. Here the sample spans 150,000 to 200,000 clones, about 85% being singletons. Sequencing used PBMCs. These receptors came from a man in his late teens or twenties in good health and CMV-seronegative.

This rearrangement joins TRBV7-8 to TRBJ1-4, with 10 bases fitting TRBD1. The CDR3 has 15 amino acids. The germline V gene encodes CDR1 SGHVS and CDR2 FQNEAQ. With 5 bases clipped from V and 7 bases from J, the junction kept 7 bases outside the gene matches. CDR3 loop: CASSPKRTGGEKLFF. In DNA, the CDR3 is TGTGCCAGCAGCCCCAAGAGGACAGGGGGTGAAAAACTGTTTTTT.

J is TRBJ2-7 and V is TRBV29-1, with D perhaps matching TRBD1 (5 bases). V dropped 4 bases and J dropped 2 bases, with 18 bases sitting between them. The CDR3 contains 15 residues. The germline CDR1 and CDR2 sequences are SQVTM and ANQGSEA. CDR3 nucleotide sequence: TGCAGCGTTGGGGAATCTGGGGCAGGCGCCTACGAGCAGTACTTC. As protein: CSVGESGAGAYEQYF.

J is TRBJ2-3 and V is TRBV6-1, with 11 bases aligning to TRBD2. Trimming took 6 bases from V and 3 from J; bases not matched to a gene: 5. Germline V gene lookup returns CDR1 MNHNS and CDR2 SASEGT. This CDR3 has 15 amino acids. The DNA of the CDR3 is TGTGCCAGCAGGGGGGGACTAGCGGATACAGATACGCAGTATTTT. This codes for CASRGGLADTDTQYF.

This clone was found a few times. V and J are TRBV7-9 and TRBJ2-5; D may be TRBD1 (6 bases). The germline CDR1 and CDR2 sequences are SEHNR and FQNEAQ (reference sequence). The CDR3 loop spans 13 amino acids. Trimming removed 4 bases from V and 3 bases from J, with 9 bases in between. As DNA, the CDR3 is TGTGCCAGCAGCTCGGACAGCGAAGAGACCCAGTACTTC. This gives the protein CASSSDSEETQYF.

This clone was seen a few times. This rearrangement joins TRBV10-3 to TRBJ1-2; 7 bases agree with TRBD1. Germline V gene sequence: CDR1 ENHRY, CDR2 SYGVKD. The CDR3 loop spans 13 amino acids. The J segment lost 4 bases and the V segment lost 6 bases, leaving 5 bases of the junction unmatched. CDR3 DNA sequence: TGTGCCATCAGCCGGGACAGTGCCTATGGCTACACCTTC. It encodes CAISRDSAYGYTF.

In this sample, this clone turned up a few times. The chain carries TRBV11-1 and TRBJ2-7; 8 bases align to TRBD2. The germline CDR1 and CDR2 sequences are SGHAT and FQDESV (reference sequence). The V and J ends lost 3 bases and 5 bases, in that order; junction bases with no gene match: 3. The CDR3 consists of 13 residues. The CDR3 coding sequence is TGTGCCAGCAGCTTCGGACTAGCCGACGAGCAGTACTTC. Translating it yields CASSFGLADEQYF. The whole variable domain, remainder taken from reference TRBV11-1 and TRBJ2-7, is EAEVAQSPRYKITEKSQAVAFWCDPISGHATLYWYRQILGQGPELLVQFQDESVVDDSQLPKDRFSAERLKGVDSTLKIQPAELGDSAMYLCASSFGLADEQYFGPGTRLTVT.

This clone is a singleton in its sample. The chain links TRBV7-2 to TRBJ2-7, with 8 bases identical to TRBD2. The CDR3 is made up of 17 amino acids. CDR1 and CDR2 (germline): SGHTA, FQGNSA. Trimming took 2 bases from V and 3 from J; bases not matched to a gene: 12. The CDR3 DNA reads TGTGCCAGCAGCTTAAGGGAACCGGGACTAGGGCACTACGAGCAGTACTTC. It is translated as CASSLREPGLGHYEQYF.

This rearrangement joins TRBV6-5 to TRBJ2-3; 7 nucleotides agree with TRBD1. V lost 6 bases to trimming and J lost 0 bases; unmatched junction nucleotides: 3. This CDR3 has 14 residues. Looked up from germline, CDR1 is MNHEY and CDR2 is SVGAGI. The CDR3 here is CASSGTVSTDTQYF. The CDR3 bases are TGTGCCAGCAGCGGGACAGTTAGCACAGATACGCAGTATTTT.

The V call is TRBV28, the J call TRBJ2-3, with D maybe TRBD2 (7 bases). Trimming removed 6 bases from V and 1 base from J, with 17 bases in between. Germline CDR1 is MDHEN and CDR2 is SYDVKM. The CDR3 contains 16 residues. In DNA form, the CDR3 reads TGTGCCAGCAGGTCCCCACGGGGGGCCCGCACAGATACGCAGTATTTT. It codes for CASRSPRGARTDTQYF.

The CDR3, as DNA: TGTGCCAGCAGCCTCCTCTTAGGAGGCTCCTACGAGCAGTACTTC. This sequence encodes CASSLLLGGSYEQYF. The chain combines TRBV11-1 with TRBJ2-7; D is possibly TRBD2 (5 bases). Germline V lookup: CDR1 SGHAT, CDR2 FQDESV (reference sequence). This CDR3 comprises 15 residues. The V and J ends lost 5 bases and 0 bases respectively, with 14 bases between them.

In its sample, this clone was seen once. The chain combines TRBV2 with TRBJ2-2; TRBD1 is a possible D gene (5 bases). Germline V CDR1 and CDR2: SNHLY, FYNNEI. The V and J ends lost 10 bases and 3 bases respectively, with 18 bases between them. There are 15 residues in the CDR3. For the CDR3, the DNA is TGTGCCACCTCGGAAGTGACAGCTGACACCGGGGAGCTGTTTTTT. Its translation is CATSEVTADTGELFF.

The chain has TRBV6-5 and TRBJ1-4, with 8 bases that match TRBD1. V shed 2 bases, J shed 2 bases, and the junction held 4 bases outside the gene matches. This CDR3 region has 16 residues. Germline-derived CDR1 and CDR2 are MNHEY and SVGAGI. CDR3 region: CASSYATGGTNEKLFF. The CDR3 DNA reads TGTGCCAGCAGTTACGCCACAGGGGGTACTAATGAAAAACTGTTTTTT.

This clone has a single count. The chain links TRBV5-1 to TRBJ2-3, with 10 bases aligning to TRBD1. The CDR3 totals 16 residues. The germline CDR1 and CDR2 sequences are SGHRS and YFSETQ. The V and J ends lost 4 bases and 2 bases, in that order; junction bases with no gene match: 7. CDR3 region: CASSRGGQGPTDTQYF. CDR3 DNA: TGCGCCAGCAGCCGAGGGGGACAGGGGCCCACAGATACGCAGTATTTT.

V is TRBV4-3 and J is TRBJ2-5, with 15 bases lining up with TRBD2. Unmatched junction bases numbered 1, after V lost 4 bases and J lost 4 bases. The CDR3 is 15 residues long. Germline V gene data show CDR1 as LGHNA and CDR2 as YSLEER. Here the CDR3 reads CASSLGLAGGETQYF. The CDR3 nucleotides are TGCGCCAGCAGCCTGGGACTAGCGGGAGGAGAGACCCAGTACTTC.

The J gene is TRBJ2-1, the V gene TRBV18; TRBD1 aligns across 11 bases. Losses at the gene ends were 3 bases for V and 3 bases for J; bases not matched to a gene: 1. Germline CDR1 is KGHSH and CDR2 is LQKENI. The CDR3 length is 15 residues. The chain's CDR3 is CASSPGTGGYNEQFF. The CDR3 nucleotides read TGTGCCAGCTCACCCGGGACAGGGGGCTACAATGAGCAGTTCTTC.

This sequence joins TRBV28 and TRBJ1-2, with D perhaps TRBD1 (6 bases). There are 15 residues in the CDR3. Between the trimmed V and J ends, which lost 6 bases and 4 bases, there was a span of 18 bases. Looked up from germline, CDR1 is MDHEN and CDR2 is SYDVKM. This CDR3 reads CASSTPQGIGYGYTF. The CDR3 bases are TGTGCCAGCAGCACACCGCAGGGGATCGGCTATGGCTACACCTTC.

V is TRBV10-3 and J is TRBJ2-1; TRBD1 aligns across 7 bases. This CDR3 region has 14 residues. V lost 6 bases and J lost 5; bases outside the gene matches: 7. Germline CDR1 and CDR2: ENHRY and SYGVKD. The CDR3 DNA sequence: TGTGCCATCAGCACCCGGGACAGAAACAATGAGCAGTTCTTC. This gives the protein CAISTRDRNNEQFF.

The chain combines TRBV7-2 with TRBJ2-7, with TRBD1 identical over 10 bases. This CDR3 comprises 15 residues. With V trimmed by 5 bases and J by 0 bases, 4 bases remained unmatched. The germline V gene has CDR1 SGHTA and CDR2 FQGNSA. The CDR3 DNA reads TGTGCCAGCAGCCAGGACAGGGGGTTCTCCTACGAGCAGTACTTC. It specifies CASSQDRGFSYEQYF.

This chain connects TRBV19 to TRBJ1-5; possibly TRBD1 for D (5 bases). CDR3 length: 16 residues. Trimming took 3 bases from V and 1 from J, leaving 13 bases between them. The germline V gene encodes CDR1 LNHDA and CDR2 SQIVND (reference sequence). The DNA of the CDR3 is TGTGCCAGTAGTATTCAGCCAGGGTACAGCAATCAGCCCCAGCATTTT. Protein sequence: CASSIQPGYSNQPQHF.

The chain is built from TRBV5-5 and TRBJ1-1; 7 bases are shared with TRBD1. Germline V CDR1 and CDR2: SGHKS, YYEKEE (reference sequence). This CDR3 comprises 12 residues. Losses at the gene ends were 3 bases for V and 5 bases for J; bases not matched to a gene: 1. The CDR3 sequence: CASSSGGTEAFF. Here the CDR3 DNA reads TGTGCCAGCAGCTCAGGGGGGACTGAAGCTTTCTTT.

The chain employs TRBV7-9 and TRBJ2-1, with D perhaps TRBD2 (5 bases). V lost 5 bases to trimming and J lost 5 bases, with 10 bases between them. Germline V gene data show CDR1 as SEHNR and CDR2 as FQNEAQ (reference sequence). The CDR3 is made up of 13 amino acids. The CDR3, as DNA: TGTGCCAGCAGCCCCCGGGGAGACAATGAGCAGTTCTTC. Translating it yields CASSPRGDNEQFF.

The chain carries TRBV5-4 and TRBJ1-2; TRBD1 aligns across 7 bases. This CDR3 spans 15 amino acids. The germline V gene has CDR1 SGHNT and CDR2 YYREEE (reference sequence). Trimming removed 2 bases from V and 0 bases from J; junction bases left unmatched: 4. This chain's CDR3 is CASSFRDRSNYGYTF. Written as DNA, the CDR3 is TGTGCCAGCAGCTTCCGGGACAGATCTAACTATGGCTACACCTTC.

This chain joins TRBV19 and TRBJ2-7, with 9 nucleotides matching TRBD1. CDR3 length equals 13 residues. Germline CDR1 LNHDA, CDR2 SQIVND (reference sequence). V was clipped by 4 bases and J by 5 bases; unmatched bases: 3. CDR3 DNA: TGTGCCAGTAGTACACAGGGGGCACACGAGCAGTACTTC. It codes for CASSTQGAHEQYF. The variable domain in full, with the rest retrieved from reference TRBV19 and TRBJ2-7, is DGGITQSPKYLFRKEGQNVTLSCEQNLNHDAMYWYRQDPGQGLRLIYYSQIVNDFQKGDIAEGYSVSREKKESFPLTVTSAQKNPTAFYLCASSTQGAHEQYFGPGTRLTVT.

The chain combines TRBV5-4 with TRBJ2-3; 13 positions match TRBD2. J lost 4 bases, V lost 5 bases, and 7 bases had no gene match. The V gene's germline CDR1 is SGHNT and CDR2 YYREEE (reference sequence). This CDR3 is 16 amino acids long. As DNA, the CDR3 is TGTGCCAGCAGTCGGACTAGCGGGAGAAATGCAGATACGCAGTATTTT. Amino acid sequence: CASSRTSGRNADTQYF.

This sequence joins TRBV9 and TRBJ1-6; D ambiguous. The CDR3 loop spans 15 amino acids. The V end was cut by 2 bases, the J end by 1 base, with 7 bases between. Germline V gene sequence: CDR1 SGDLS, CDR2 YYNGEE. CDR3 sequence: CASSVAESYNSPLHF. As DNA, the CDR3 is TGTGCCAGCAGCGTGGCAGAATCCTATAATTCACCCCTCCACTTT. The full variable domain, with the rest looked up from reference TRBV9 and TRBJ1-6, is DSGVTQTPKHLITATGQRVTLRCSPRSGDLSVYWYQQSLDQGLQFLIQYYNGEERAKGNILERFSAQQFPDLHSELNLSSLELGDSALYFCASSVAESYNSPLHFGNGTRLTVT.

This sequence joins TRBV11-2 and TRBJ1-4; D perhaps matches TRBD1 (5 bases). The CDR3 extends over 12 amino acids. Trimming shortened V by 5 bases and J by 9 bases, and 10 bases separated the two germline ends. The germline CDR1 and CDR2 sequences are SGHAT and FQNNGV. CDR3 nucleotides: TGTGCCAGCAGCGGGCAGGGTAAAAAACTGTTTTTT. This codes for CASSGQGKKLFF. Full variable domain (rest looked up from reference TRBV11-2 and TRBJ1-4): EAGVAQSPRYKIIEKRQSVAFWCNPISGHATLYWYQQILGQGPKLLIQFQNNGVVDDSQLPKDRFSAERLKGVDSTLKIQPAKLEDSAVYLCASSGQGKKLFFGSGTQLSVL.

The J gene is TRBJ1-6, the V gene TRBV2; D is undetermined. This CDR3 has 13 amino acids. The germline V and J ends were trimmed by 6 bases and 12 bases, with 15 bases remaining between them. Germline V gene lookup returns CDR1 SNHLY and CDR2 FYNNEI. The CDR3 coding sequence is TGTGCCAGCAGGGAACCGGCGGGAGTACCCCTCCACTTT. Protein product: CASREPAGVPLHF. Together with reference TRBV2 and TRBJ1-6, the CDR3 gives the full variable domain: EPEVTQTPSHQVTQMGQEVILRCVPISNHLYFYWYRQILGQKVEFLVSFYNNEISEKSEIFDDQFSVERPDGSNFTLKIRSTKLEDSAMYFCASREPAGVPLHFGNGTRLTVT.

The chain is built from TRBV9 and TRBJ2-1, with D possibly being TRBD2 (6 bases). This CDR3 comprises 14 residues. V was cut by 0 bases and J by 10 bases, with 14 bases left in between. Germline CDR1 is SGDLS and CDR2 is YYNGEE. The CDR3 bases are TGTGCCAGCAGCGTAGAGGCGGGGACCACGGAGCAGTTCTTC. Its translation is CASSVEAGTTEQFF.

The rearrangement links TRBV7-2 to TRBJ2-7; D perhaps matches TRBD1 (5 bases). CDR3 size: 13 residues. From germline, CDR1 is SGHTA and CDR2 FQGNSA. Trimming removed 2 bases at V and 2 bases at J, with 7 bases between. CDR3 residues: CASSLIGAYEQYF. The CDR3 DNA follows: TGTGCCAGCAGCTTAATAGGGGCCTACGAGCAGTACTTC. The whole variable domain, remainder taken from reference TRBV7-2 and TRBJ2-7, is GAGVSQSPSNKVTEKGKDVELRCDPISGHTALYWYRQSLGQGLEFLIYFQGNSAPDKSGLPSDRFSAERTGGSVSTLTIQRTQQEDSAVYLCASSLIGAYEQYFGPGTRLTVT.

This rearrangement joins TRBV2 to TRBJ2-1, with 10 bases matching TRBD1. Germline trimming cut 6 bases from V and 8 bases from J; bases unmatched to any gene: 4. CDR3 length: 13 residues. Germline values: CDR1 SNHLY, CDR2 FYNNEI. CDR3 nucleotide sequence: TGTGCCAGCAGGGGACAGGGGAGTTATGAGCAGTTCTTC. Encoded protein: CASRGQGSYEQFF.

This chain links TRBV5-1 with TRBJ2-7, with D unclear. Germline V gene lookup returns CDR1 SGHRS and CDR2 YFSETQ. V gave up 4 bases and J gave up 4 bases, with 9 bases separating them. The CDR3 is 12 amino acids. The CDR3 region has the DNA TGCGCCAGCAGCCCGCGACAATACGAGCAGTACTTC. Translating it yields CASSPRQYEQYF.